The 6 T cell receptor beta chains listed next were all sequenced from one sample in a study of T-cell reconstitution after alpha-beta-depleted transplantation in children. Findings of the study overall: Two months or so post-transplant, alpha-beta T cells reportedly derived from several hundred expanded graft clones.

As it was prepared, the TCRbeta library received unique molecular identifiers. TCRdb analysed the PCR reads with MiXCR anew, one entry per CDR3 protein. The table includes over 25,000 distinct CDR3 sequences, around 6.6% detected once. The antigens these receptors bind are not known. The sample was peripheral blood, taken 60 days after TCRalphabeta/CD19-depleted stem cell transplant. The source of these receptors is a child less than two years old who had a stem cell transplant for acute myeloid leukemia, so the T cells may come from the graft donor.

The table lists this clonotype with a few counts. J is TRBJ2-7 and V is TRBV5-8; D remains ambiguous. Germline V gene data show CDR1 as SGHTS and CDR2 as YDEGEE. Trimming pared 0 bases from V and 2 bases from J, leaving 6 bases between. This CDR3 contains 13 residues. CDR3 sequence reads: CASSLEGTYEQYF. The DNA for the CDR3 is TGTGCCAGCAGCTTGGAGGGAACCTACGAGCAGTACTTC. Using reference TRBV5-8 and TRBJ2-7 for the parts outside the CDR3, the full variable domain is EAGVTQSPTHLIKTRGQQATLRCSPISGHTSVYWYQQALGLGLQFLLWYDEGEERNRGNFPPRFSGRQFPNYSSELNVNALELEDSALYLCASSLEGTYEQYFGPGTRLTVT.

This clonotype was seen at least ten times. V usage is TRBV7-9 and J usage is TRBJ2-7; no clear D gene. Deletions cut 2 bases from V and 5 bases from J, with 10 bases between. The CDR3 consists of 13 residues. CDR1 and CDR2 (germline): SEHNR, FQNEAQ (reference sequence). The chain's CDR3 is CASSLPGANEQYF. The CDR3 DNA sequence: TGTGCCAGCAGCTTACCCGGAGCGAACGAGCAGTACTTC.

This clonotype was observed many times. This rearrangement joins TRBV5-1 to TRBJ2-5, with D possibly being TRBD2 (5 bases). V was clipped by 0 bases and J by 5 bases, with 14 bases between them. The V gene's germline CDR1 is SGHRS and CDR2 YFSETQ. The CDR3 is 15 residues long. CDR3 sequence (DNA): TGCGCCAGCAGCTTGGGCGGTCACGGGATGGAGACCCAGTACTTC. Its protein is CASSLGGHGMETQYF.

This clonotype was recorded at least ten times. CDR3 nucleotides: TGCAGCGTCGAGGTTAGCGCGAAGCAGTTCTTC. Amino acids: CSVEVSAKQFF. This chain connects TRBV29-1 to TRBJ2-1; D may be TRBD2 (5 bases). Germline V gene data show CDR1 as SQVTM and CDR2 as ANQGSEA. V lost 6 bases and J lost 11, with 14 bases in between. The length of the CDR3 is 11 residues.

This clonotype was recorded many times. The CDR3: CASGPKHTEAFF. The CDR3 DNA sequence: TGTGCTAGTGGTCCTAAACACACTGAAGCTTTCTTT. This sequence joins TRBV12-5 and TRBJ1-1; D gene unclear. CDR3 length: 12 amino acids. Trimming pared 5 bases from V and 3 bases from J, leaving 7 bases between. Germline CDR1 reads LGHNT; CDR2 reads FRNRAP. Full variable domain (missing parts from reference TRBV12-5 and TRBJ1-1): DARVTQTPRHKVTEMGQEVTMRCQPILGHNTVFWYRQTMMQGLELLAYFRNRAPLDDSGMPKDRFSAEMPDATLATLKIQPSEPRDSAVYFCASGPKHTEAFFGQGTRLTVV.

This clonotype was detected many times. CDR3 nucleotides: TGCGCCAGCAGCCAAGGTCTAGCGGGAGAACCAGGCTCCTACAATGAGCAGTTCTTC. It is translated as CASSQGLAGEPGSYNEQFF. This chain uses TRBV4-3 with TRBJ2-1; TRBD2 matches at 10 bases. Germline V gene sequence: CDR1 LGHNA, CDR2 YSLEER. V shed 1 base and J 0 bases; nucleotides not matched to a gene: 9. This CDR3 contains 19 residues.